This TCR beta chain was observed in a study of response to subunit inactivated influenza vaccine. Findings and limits, study-wide: Authors proposed each seasonal influenza vaccination draws in few new T cells.

The CDR3 extends over 14 amino acids. Germline V gene lookup returns CDR1 DFQATT and CDR2 SNEGSKA (reference sequence). The V and J ends lost 6 bases and 5 bases respectively, with 19 bases between them. TCRdb used MiXCR to reprocess the RT-PCR reads, holding one entry per CDR3 protein. In the table there are around 520,000 distinct CDR3 sequences, approximately 24% of which are singletons. Regarding this clonotype: Its target is not known.

This TCR was sampled from a man aged 50-59 years who received an inactivated influenza vaccine. The chain combines TRBV20-1 with TRBJ2-5, with D tentatively TRBD1 (6 bases). The source was CD4+ T cells sorted from PBMCs, collected less than 6 days after vaccination. The CDR3 region has the DNA TGCAGTGCCCCGGAAAGCCTAGGGGGTGAGACCCAGTACTTC. It specifies CSAPESLGGETQYF.